This T cell receptor beta chain was captured by sequencing in a study of cytomegalovirus exposure and HLA in healthy donors. The method was immunoSEQ multiplex PCR; TCRdb's version includes in-frame clones alone and lacks a portion of them. Among about 160,000 clones listed, just under 90% were seen once. Trimming cost V 8 bases and J 4 bases; bases outside gene matches: 7. There are 14 residues in the CDR3. CDR1 and CDR2 from the germline V gene are MNHNY and SVGAGI (reference sequence). The validation cohort, a group of 90 to 150 subjects, included the donors and was separate from the roughly 720-subject first cohort.

This sequence originates from a woman aged 18-35 years in good health and CMV-seropositive. This sequence joins TRBV6-6 and TRBJ1-5; the match to TRBD1 covers 8 bases. Sequencing was carried out using PBMCs. The CDR3 sequence: CASWPTGENQPQHF. The CDR3 nucleotides read TGTGCCAGCTGGCCGACAGGGGAAAATCAGCCCCAGCATTTT.